This T cell receptor beta chain emerged from a study of shared clonotypes between healthy human individuals. Study-wide background: With ages of 18 to 49, the donors were a couple of women and a few men. Study-wide results and caveats: Generation probabilities were higher for clonotypes shared across all four sorted-subset donors than for unshared ones. The study found roughly 5% of naive CD4 clonotypes shared across a handful of donors.

The CDR3 contains 13 residues. CDR1 is KGHSH, CDR2 LQKENI, per germline. Trimming removed 3 bases from V and 0 bases from J, with 4 bases in between. Profiling relied on immunoSEQ multiplex PCR, and the TCRdb table lists in-frame clones only, not all of them. This table has 2 million to 2.5 million clones, approximately 93% appearing once. About this clone itself: Its antigen is unidentified. Other DNA sequences in this sample translate to the same CDR3.

Among the donors, all were Caucasian adults who lived in Nashville, Tennessee. This rearrangement joins TRBV18 to TRBJ2-3; no clear D. Sequenced input: naive CD4+ T cells from PBMCs. Documented subset: CD45RA+ positively selected. The TCR sequence derives from a man aged 18-30 years in good health. Some clones in this sample may be carry-over from other donors' samples. The CDR3 is CASSPTSTDTQYF. CDR3 sequence (DNA): TGTGCCAGCTCACCTACTAGCACAGATACGCAGTATTTT. The entire variable domain, with the rest obtained from reference TRBV18 and TRBJ2-3, is as follows: NAGVMQNPRHLVRRRGQEARLRCSPMKGHSHVYWYRQLPEEGLKFMVYLQKENIIDESGMPKERFSAEFPKEGPSILRIQQVVRGDSAAYFCASSPTSTDTQYFGPGTRLTVL.